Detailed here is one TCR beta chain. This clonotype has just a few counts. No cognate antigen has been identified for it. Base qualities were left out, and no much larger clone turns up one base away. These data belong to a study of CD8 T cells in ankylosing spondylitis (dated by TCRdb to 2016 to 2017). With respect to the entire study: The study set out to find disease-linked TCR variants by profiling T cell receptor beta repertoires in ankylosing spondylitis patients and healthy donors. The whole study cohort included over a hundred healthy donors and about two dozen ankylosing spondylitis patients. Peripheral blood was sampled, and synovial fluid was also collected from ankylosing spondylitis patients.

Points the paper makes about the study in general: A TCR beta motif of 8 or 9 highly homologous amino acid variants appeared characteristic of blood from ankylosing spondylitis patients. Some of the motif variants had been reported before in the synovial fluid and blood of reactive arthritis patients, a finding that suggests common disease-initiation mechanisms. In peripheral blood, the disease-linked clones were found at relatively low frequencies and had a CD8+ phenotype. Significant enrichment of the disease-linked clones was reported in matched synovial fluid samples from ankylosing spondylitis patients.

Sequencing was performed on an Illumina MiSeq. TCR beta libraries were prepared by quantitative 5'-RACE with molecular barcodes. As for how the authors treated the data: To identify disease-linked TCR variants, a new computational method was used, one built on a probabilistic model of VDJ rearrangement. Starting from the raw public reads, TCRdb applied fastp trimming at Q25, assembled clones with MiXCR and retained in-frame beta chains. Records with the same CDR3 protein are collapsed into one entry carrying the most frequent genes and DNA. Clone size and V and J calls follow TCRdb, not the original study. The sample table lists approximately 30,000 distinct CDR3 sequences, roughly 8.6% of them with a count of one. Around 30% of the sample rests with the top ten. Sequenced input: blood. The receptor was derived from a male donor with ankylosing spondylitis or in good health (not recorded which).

The DNA sequence is TGTGCCAGCAGCTTGAATACTCCAGATACGCAGTATTTT. This translates into CASSLNTPDTQYF. The chain couples TRBV28 to TRBJ2-3, with the D gene uncertain. The CDR3 spans 13 residues, from the cysteine through the phenylalanine. The read is trimmed to its CDR3 DNA, 39 bases read in frame from base 1. CDR1 and CDR2 are read off the germline V gene as MDHEN and SYDVKM. V is clipped by 6 bases and J by 4 bases, and the sequence between their germline boundaries is 11 bases long.